The 24 T cell receptor beta chains in this list originate from one sample, sequenced in a study of T cells in Graves' hyperthyroidism and ophthalmopathy. The investigators amplified TCR beta CDR3 regions from RNA transcripts. Primed by the HTBI set, a first-round RT-PCR was run on the TCR CDR3. TCRdb reanalysed the multiplex PCR reads using MiXCR and keeps one entry per CDR3 protein. The sample shows about 640,000 distinct CDR3 sequences, roughly 20% of them seen only once. The sequenced sample was blood. The origin of the receptors is a man aged 25 to 40 with Graves' ophthalmopathy.

V gene TRBV19 combines with J gene TRBJ1-1; 7 positions match TRBD1. Germline lookup yields CDR1 LNHDA and CDR2 SQIVND (reference sequence). The CDR3 has 14 residues. V was clipped by 5 bases and J by 7 bases; unmatched bases: 10. The CDR3 sequence: CASSGDSIGGEAFF. For the CDR3, the DNA is TGTGCCAGTAGTGGGGACAGTATTGGTGGTGAAGCTTTCTTT.

This clonotype was seen only a few times. This rearrangement joins TRBV30 to TRBJ1-2; D is undetermined. Trimming removed 2 bases at V and 6 bases at J, with 13 bases between. The germline V gene encodes CDR1 GTSNPN and CDR2 SVGIG (reference sequence). This CDR3 is 13 amino acids long. For the CDR3, the DNA is TGTGCCTGGAGTCGAGCCCGGGCCCATGGCTACACCTTC. Encoded protein: CAWSRARAHGYTF. The variable domain in full, with the rest retrieved from reference TRBV30 and TRBJ1-2, is SQTIHQWPATLVQPVGSPLSLECTVEGTSNPNLYWYRQAAGRGLQLLFYSVGIGQISSEVPQNLSASRPQDRQFILSSKKLLLSDSGFYLCAWSRARAHGYTFGSGTRLTVV.

The CDR3 nucleotides are TGTGCCAGCAGTGAGGGACTAGCGGGAGGTTCCGGGGAGCTGTTTTTT. Protein: CASSEGLAGGSGELFF. The chain has TRBV2 and TRBJ2-2, with 15 bases identical to TRBD2. CDR3 length equals 16 residues. The junction had 2 bases not matched to a gene; V was cut back by 3 bases and J by 6 bases. The germline V gene has CDR1 SNHLY and CDR2 FYNNEI.

The chain has TRBV19 and TRBJ2-1; 10 positions agree with TRBD2. The germline V gene encodes CDR1 LNHDA and CDR2 SQIVND (reference sequence). V dropped 3 bases and J dropped 7; count of bases not matched to a gene: 6. The CDR3 totals 15 residues. The CDR3 coding sequence is TGTGCCAGTAGTATGGGAGCGGGAGGGCCGAATGAGCAGTTCTTC. It codes for CASSMGAGGPNEQFF.

This clonotype appeared a few times. The chain is built from TRBV20-1 and TRBJ2-1, with D perhaps matching TRBD2 (5 bases). The CDR3 contains 11 residues. V was trimmed by 3 bases and J by 8 bases, leaving 8 bases between them. Germline V gives CDR1 DFQATT, CDR2 SNEGSKA (reference sequence). For the CDR3, the DNA is TGCAGTGCTAGTAACGGGGATGAGCAGTTCTTC. It encodes CSASNGDEQFF.

V and J are TRBV28 and TRBJ2-2; D gene unclear. The CDR3 totals 14 residues. V was trimmed by 8 bases and J by 5 bases, leaving 15 bases between them. Per the germline V gene, CDR1 is MDHEN and CDR2 is SYDVKM. The CDR3 is CASLNRAVTGELFF. CDR3 sequence (DNA): TGTGCCAGCCTTAACCGGGCTGTTACCGGGGAGCTGTTTTTT.

This clonotype was counted only a few times. This rearrangement joins TRBV3-1 to TRBJ2-3; D unresolved. Germline CDR1 is LGHDT and CDR2 is YNNKEL (reference sequence). CDR3 length: 16 amino acids. The ends were cut back, 4 bases at V and 1 base at J, with 15 bases in the middle. This CDR3 is CASSPTPNTGTDTQYF. The CDR3 coding sequence is TGTGCCAGCAGCCCTACCCCTAATACCGGCACAGATACGCAGTATTTT.

Only a few counts were recorded for this clonotype. The genes are TRBV6-2 or TRBV6-3 and TRBJ2-2; 10 bases are a match to TRBD2. The CDR3 is made up of 15 amino acids. V shed 2 bases and J 6 bases; nucleotides not matched to a gene: 3. Per the germline V gene, CDR1 is MNHEY and CDR2 is SVGEGT. CDR3: CASSYQGLAAGELFF. CDR3 sequence (DNA): TGTGCCAGCAGTTACCAAGGACTAGCGGCCGGGGAGCTGTTTTTT.

There are a few counts of this clonotype. The chain has TRBV20-1 and TRBJ2-3; unclear D gene. CDR3 length equals 15 residues. The germline V gene encodes CDR1 DFQATT and CDR2 SNEGSKA (reference sequence). V gave up 0 bases and J gave up 0 bases, with 10 bases separating them. The CDR3, as DNA: TGCAGTGCTAGAGATGCAGCTGCTAGCACAGATACGCAGTATTTT. Its protein is CSARDAAASTDTQYF.

V gene TRBV18 combines with J gene TRBJ1-2, with D hard to call. The CDR3 has 17 residues. The germline CDR1 and CDR2 sequences are KGHSH and LQKENI. With 2 bases removed from V and 2 bases from J, the gap between germline ends came to 18 bases. CDR3 residues: CASSPGPPQGANYGYTF. In DNA, the CDR3 is TGTGCCAGCTCACCAGGACCCCCTCAAGGTGCGAACTATGGCTACACCTTC.

The chain has TRBV6-1 and TRBJ2-7; maybe TRBD1 (5 bases). The CDR3 is made up of 14 amino acids. In germline, CDR1 is MNHNS, CDR2 SASEGT. Trimming removed 9 bases from V and 3 bases from J, with 18 bases in between. CDR3 amino acids: CASQKTGLGYEQYF. For the CDR3, the DNA is TGTGCCAGTCAAAAAACAGGCCTGGGCTACGAGCAGTACTTC.

The chain employs TRBV20-1 and TRBJ2-5; D not certain. This CDR3 is 12 amino acids long. V was shortened by 4 bases and J by 0 bases, with 6 bases between the two germline ends. Germline V CDR1 and CDR2: DFQATT, SNEGSKA (reference sequence). CDR3 protein: CSAKAHQETQYF. The DNA for the CDR3 is TGCAGTGCTAAGGCCCACCAAGAGACCCAGTACTTC.

The genes are TRBV6-1 and TRBJ2-1; D possibly corresponds to TRBD2 (5 bases). Germline V CDR1 and CDR2: MNHNS, SASEGT. The CDR3 length is 14 residues. Trimming removed 6 bases at V and 6 bases at J, with 15 bases between. The CDR3 protein is CASSSELRGNEQFF. The DNA for the CDR3 is TGTGCCAGCAGCAGCGAGTTACGGGGCAATGAGCAGTTCTTC.

At least ten counts were recorded for this clonotype. The V gene is TRBV7-8, the J gene TRBJ2-7; TRBD1 might be the D (5 bases). Germline-derived CDR1 and CDR2 are SGHVS and FQNEAQ. The CDR3 extends over 15 amino acids. V lost 10 bases and J lost 3, with 22 bases in between. CDR3 DNA: TGTGCCATCTCGAAGGGGCTGGCCCTGAGCTACGAGCAGTACTTC. This encodes CAISKGLALSYEQYF.

Ten or more counts support this clonotype. This chain joins TRBV7-3 and TRBJ2-1; possibly TRBD2 for D (5 bases). The V end was cut by 5 bases, the J end by 4 bases, with 9 bases between. CDR3 length: 13 residues. Germline V gene lookup returns CDR1 SGHTA and CDR2 FQGTGA. DNA of the CDR3: TGTGCCAGCAGCCCGGACTCTTACAATGAGCAGTTCTTC. This codes for CASSPDSYNEQFF.

This clonotype was observed a handful of times. The J gene is TRBJ2-3, the V gene TRBV30; a weak D match, TRBD2 (6 bases). Trimming pared 0 bases from V and 4 bases from J, leaving 14 bases between. The CDR3 length is 15 residues. Germline CDR1 reads GTSNPN; CDR2 reads SVGIG (reference sequence). The CDR3, as DNA: TGTGCCTGGAGTGTGTTCGTCGGGAGAGCAGATACGCAGTATTTT. Amino acid sequence: CAWSVFVGRADTQYF.

Points on this clonotype: Possible read error: a much larger clone is one base away. The chain combines TRBV11-2 with TRBJ2-3; possibly TRBD2 for D (6 bases). The CDR3 runs to 19 residues. The germline V gene has CDR1 SGHAT and CDR2 FQNNGV. The V end was cut by 5 bases, the J end by 1 base, with 25 bases between. CDR3 amino acids: CASSLSTCLSGGRTDTQYF. In DNA form, the CDR3 reads TGTGCCAGCAGCCTTAGTACGTGTTTGTCAGGAGGGCGCACAGATACGCAGTATTTT.

The chain couples TRBV6-5 to TRBJ1-1; D unclear. The V end was cut by 1 base, the J end by 1 base, with 7 bases between. Germline-derived CDR1 and CDR2 are MNHEY and SVGAGI. CDR3 length: 14 amino acids. CDR3 nucleotide sequence: TGTGCCAGCAGTTACTTACAACAGAACACTGAAGCTTTCTTT. It codes for CASSYLQQNTEAFF.

This clonotype was detected a few times. This sequence joins TRBV28 and TRBJ1-1; D is possibly TRBD1 (6 bases). CDR1 MDHEN and CDR2 SYDVKM come from the germline V gene. V lost 5 bases and J 6 bases, leaving 22 bases between the germline ends. CDR3 size: 16 residues. CDR3: CASSHTRRGAGAEAFF. In DNA form, the CDR3 reads TGTGCCAGCAGTCACACACGACGGGGGGCTGGGGCTGAAGCTTTCTTT.

The sample holds a few counts of this clonotype. This chain connects TRBV3-1 to TRBJ2-7; no clear D gene. The CDR3 consists of 14 residues. Germline CDR1 is LGHDT and CDR2 is YNNKEL (reference sequence). Trimming pared 1 base from V and 6 bases from J, leaving 13 bases between. For the CDR3, the DNA is TGTGCCAGCAGCCAAGCTATTCAGGTGGGCGAGCAGTACTTC. This encodes CASSQAIQVGEQYF.

This clonotype occurred many times. The V call is TRBV2, the J call TRBJ1-2, with D perhaps matching TRBD1 (6 bases). Trimming cost V 4 bases and J 9 bases, with 18 bases left between them. The CDR3 covers 14 residues. Germline lookup yields CDR1 SNHLY and CDR2 FYNNEI. CDR3 bases: TGTGCCAGCAGTGCAGGGGCCCACCTTCGGAGCTACACCTTC. It specifies CASSAGAHLRSYTF.

This rearrangement joins TRBV6-1 to TRBJ1-4; D gene uncertain. Germline assignment: CDR1 MNHNS and CDR2 SASEGT. Between the trimmed V and J ends, which lost 8 bases and 8 bases, there was a span of 15 bases. The CDR3 consists of 13 residues. CDR3 DNA: TGTGCCAGCTGTCCCGGACCGGCAGAAAAACTGTTTTTT. This sequence encodes CASCPGPAEKLFF.

This clonotype was seen more than once but under ten times. The chain carries TRBV18 and TRBJ2-1, with TRBD2 identical over 12 bases. Germline V gene sequence: CDR1 KGHSH, CDR2 LQKENI. The CDR3 runs 16 residues. J lost 9 bases, V lost 3 bases, and 9 bases had no gene match. The DNA of the CDR3 is TGTGCCAGCTCACCTGCCCTAGCGGGAGGGGTAGGTGAGCAGTTCTTC. The encoded protein is CASSPALAGGVGEQFF.

This clonotype has just a few counts. This chain joins TRBV6-6 and TRBJ1-1; no definite D call. V shed 0 bases and J shed 0 bases, with 8 bases lying between them. The CDR3 totals 15 residues. In germline, CDR1 is MNHNY, CDR2 SVGAGI (reference sequence). CDR3 residues: CASSYSVTMNTEAFF. The CDR3 DNA is TGTGCCAGCAGTTACTCGGTTACTATGAACACTGAAGCTTTCTTT.